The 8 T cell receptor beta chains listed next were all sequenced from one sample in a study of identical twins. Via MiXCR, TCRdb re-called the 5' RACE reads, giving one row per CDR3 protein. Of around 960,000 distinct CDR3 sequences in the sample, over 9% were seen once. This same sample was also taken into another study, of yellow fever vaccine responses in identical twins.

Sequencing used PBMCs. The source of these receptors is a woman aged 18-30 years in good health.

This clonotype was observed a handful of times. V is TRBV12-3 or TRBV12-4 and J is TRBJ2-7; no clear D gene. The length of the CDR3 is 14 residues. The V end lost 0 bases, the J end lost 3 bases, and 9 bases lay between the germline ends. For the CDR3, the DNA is TGTGCCAGCAGTTTAGCCCGTTCCTACTACGAGCAGTACTTC. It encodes CASSLARSYYEQYF.

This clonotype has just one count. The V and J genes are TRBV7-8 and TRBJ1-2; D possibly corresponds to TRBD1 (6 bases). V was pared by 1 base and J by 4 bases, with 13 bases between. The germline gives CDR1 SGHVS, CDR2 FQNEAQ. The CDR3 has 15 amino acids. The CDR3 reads CASSLGVGGPYGYTF. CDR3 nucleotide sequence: TGTGCCAGCAGCTTAGGGGTAGGGGGACCCTATGGCTACACCTTC.

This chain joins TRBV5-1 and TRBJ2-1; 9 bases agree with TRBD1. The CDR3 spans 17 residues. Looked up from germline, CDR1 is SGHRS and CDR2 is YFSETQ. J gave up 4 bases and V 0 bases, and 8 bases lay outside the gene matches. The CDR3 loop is CASSLVGGDRVYNEQFF. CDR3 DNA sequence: TGCGCCAGCAGCTTGGTTGGTGGGGACAGGGTTTACAATGAGCAGTTCTTC.

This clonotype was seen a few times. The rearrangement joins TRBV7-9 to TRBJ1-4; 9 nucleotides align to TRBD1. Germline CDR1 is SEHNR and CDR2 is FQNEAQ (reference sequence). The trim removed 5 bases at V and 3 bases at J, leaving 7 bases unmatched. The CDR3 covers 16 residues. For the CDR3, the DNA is TGTGCCAGCAGCCGGGACAGGGTTCCGGCTAATGAAAAACTGTTTTTT. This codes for CASSRDRVPANEKLFF. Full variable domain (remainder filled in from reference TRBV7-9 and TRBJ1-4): DTGVSQNPRHKITKRGQNVTFRCDPISEHNRLYWYRQTLGQGPEFLTYFQNEAQLEKSRLLSDRFSAERPKGSFSTLEIQRTEQGDSAMYLCASSRDRVPANEKLFFGSGTQLSVL.

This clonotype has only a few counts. The CDR3 is CASSLRDYVQSDTQYF. The DNA for the CDR3 is TGTGCCAGCAGCTTACGAGACTACGTTCAATCAGATACGCAGTATTTT. The rearrangement links TRBV7-8 to TRBJ2-3; maybe TRBD2 (5 bases). Deletions cut 2 bases from V and 4 bases from J, with 16 bases between. The CDR3 runs to 16 residues. The germline gives CDR1 SGHVS, CDR2 FQNEAQ.

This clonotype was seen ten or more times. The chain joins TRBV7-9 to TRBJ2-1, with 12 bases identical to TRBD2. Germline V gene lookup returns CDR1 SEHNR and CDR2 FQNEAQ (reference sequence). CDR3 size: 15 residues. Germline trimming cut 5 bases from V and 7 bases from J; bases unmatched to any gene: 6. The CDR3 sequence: CASSPGTSGLNEQFF. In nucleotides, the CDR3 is TGTGCCAGCAGCCCCGGGACTAGCGGGCTTAATGAGCAGTTCTTC.

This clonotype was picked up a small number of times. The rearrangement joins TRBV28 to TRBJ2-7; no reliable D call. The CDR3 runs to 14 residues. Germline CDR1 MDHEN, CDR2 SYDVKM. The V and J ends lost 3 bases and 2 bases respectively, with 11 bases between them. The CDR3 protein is CASSFGILAYEQYF. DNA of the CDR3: TGTGCCAGCAGTTTTGGTATATTGGCCTACGAGCAGTACTTC. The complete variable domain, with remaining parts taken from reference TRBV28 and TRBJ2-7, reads DVKVTQSSRYLVKRTGEKVFLECVQDMDHENMFWYRQDPGLGLRLIYFSYDVKMKEKGDIPEGYSVSREKKERFSLILESASTNQTSMYLCASSFGILAYEQYFGPGTRLTVT.

CDR3 loop: CATSDHGLAGGKNEQFF. The CDR3 bases are TGTGCCACCAGTGATCACGGACTAGCGGGGGGAAAGAATGAGCAGTTCTTC. The chain employs TRBV24-1 and TRBJ2-1, with 14 bases identical to TRBD2. Germline CDR1 reads KGHDR; CDR2 reads SFDVKD. The CDR3 totals 17 residues. V shed 3 bases, J shed 7 bases, and the junction held 7 bases outside the gene matches.